A single TCR beta chain is shown here with its context. What antigen it recognizes has not been identified. No base quality information exists; no much larger clone differs at one position. The sample is drawn from a study of blood T cell repertoires in COVID-19 (TCRdb year 2020). Regarding the study in general: The collaborator samples originated in the United States, Italy and Spain and spanned the acute and convalescent phases of COVID-19. Samples were obtained from the ongoing ImmuneRACE study (first 160 participants) and from 1,254 subjects provided by 6 global collaborators. A freely available public database, intended as a resource for researchers studying the immune response to SARS-CoV-2, is where the repertoires were released. The prospective study material was composed of cDNA or gDNA derived from T cells, B-cell-depleted T cells, or PBMCs. HLA class I and class II types, where available, came from metadata supplied by the sample provider rather than from assay-based typing. A de-identified subject ID, COVID-19 status, age in years and sex were almost always included in the sample metadata. Subjects who had been exposed to COVID-19, were actively infected with it, or had recovered from it provided the deeply sampled blood TCRbeta repertoires that made up the dataset.

The collaborating institutions used their own protocols to collect whole blood in K2EDTA tubes. For TCRbeta analysis, collaborators shipped samples in one of three forms: frozen whole blood, isolated PBMCs, or DNA extracted from either of those sample types. The immunoSEQ Assay, a bias-controlled multiplex PCR, was used to amplify TCRbeta CDR3 regions from genomic DNA. From the authors' description of their analysis: Within the assay, amplification of reference gene primers was used to estimate how many nucleated cells each sample contained. To quantify the absolute abundance of each unique TCRbeta CDR3 rearrangement, sequence reads were collapsed and filtered. For each sample, productive Simpson clonality was calculated by taking the square root of Simpson's diversity index across productive rearrangements. This is the immuneACCESS table as TCRdb keeps it, with only in-frame sequences that have V and J called. A part of the clones is gone; compared with another copy, unresolved V genes explain less than half, and the rest is unexplained. V, J and clone size were drawn from that table, and D and trimming were deduced from the DNA. The sample table records 30,000 to 40,000 clones; approximately 85% of these occur just once. 35% to 45% of the sample comes from the top ten.

Overall results and qualifications from the work: How much clinical and demographic metadata was included differed by source and by participant, and the metadata was provided uncurated.

Based on the germline V gene, the CDR1 and CDR2 sequences are SGHDN and FVKESK. From cysteine to phenylalanine, the CDR3 is 15 amino acids long. Only the CDR3 DNA stays, 45 bases, in frame from base 1. The germline ends are 14 bases apart after V is trimmed by 4 bases and J by 2 bases. Sequencing used peripheral blood. The chain is made from TRBV14 and TRBJ2-5; tentative D gene TRBD1, with 6 bases matching. The TCR originated in a man in his fifties or sixties with active or convalescent COVID-19. CDR3 reads: CASSLYDGQQETQYF. The DNA sequence is given as TGTGCCAGCAGCCTATACGATGGACAGCAAGAGACCCAGTACTTC.